This T cell receptor beta chain was identified during a study of blood T cell repertoires in COVID-19. Study-wide background: Samples representing acute and convalescent COVID-19 were sourced from the United States, Italy and Spain. The cDNA or gDNA used as material had been derived from T cells, B-cell-depleted T cells, or PBMCs.

Per the original methods: Amplification with reference gene primers provided the estimates of nucleated cell counts. Profiling relied on immunoSEQ multiplex PCR, and the TCRdb table lists in-frame clones only, not all of them. That table furnishes V, J and clone size, whereas the DNA furnished D and trimming. The sample includes roughly 330,000 clones, around four fifths of them seen just once. This clone was seen at least ten times. Source material: peripheral blood. This TCR came from a woman between 50 and 59 years old with acute or convalescent COVID-19.

CDR3 DNA: TGTGCCAGCAGCTTAGCGCGAACCATGAACACTGAAGCTTTCTTT. The encoded protein is CASSLARTMNTEAFF. The V and J genes are TRBV7-8 and TRBJ1-1, with unresolved D. V was pared by 0 bases and J by 0 bases, with 8 bases between. The CDR3 runs 15 residues. The germline CDR1 and CDR2 sequences are SGHVS and FQNEAQ.